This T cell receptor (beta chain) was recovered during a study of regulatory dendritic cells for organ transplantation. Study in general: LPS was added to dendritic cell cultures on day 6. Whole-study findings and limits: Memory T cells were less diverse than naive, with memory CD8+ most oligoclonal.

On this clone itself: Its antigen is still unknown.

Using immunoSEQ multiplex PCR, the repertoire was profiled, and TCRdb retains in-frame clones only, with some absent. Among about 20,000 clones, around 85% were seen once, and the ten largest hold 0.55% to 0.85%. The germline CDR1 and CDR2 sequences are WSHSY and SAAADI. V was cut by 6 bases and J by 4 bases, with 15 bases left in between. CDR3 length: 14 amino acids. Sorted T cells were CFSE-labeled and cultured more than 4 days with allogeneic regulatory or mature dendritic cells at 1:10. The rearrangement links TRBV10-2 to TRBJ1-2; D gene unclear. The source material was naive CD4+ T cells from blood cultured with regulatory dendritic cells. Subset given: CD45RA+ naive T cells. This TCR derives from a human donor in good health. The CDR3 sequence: CASSENDGIYGYTF. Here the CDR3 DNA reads TGCGCCAGCAGCGAGAACGACGGGATCTATGGCTACACCTTC.